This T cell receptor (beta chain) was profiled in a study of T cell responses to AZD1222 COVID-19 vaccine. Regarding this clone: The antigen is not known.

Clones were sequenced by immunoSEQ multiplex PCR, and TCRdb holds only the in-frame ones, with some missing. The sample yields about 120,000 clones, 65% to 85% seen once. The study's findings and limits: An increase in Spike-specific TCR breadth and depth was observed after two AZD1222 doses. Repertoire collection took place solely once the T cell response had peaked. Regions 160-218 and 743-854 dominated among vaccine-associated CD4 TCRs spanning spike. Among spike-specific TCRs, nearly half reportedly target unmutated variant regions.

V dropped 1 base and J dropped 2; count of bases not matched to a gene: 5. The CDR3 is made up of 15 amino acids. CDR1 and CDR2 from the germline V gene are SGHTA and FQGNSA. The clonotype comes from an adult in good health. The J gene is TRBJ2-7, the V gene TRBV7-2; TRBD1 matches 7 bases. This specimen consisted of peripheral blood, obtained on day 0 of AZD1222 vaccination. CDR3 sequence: CASSLEQGIAYEQYF. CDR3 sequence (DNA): TGTGCCAGCAGCTTAGAACAGGGGATAGCCTACGAGCAGTACTTC.